This entry features one T cell receptor (beta chain) sequence. Its cognate antigen is unknown. This specimen comes from a study of immune evolution from preneoplasia to lung adenocarcinoma. General study results and limits: Later-stage lesions seemingly showed higher T cell density and diversity than normal lung.

Assay: immunoSEQ multiplex PCR; the TCRdb copy retains only in-frame clones and omits some. The sample includes 5,100 or so clones, around 77% of them seen just once. Germline CDR1 is MNHNS and CDR2 is SASEGT. The CDR3 is made up of 14 amino acids. V lost 4 bases and J 0 bases, leaving 10 bases between the germline ends. Patients had resection in Japan or China between 2014 and 2017. H&E slides confirmed each diagnosis, reviewed by two pathologists independently. The source is a person over 45 with lung adenocarcinoma. Sequencing input: FFPE normal lung tissue adjacent to the tumor. The chain is built from TRBV6-1 and TRBJ2-7; D perhaps matches TRBD1 (5 bases). The CDR3 loop is CASSAQDNSYEQYF. CDR3 sequence (DNA): TGTGCCAGCAGTGCCCAGGACAACTCCTACGAGCAGTACTTC.